The next 6 T cell receptor beta chains were all read from a single sample in a study of CD8 T cells in ankylosing spondylitis. These receptors' antigens are unknown. TCRdb reprocessed the 5' RACE reads via MiXCR and lists one record per CDR3 protein. The sample holds hundreds of thousands of distinct CDR3 sequences, around 11% seen once. Study-wide findings and caveats: A motif of fewer than ten highly homologous TCR beta variants was seen as apparently characteristic of ankylosing spondylitis blood.

The sample was blood, either unsorted or a sorted T cell fraction (not recorded which). The receptors were gathered from a male donor with ankylosing spondylitis.

The chain is built from TRBV5-1 and TRBJ2-6, with D unresolved. The CDR3 sequence is 15 residues long. Germline loops: CDR1 SGHRS, CDR2 YFSETQ. The ends were cut back, 6 bases at V and 0 bases at J, with 10 bases in the middle. CDR3 nucleotide sequence: TGCGCCAGCAACCCGGACGGCTCTGGGGCCAACGTCCTGACTTTC. Translation gives CASNPDGSGANVLTF.

This clonotype occurred a few times. This chain links TRBV5-1 with TRBJ2-5; TRBD1 might be the D (6 bases). CDR1 and CDR2 (germline): SGHRS, YFSETQ. Trimming cost V 3 bases and J 5 bases, with 14 bases left between them. The CDR3 is 14 amino acids. For the CDR3, the DNA is TGCGCCAGCAGCTGGACAGCAGATGAGGAGACCCAGTACTTC. It encodes CASSWTADEETQYF.

V is TRBV12-3 or TRBV12-4 and J is TRBJ2-2; D tentatively fits TRBD1 or TRBD2 (5 bases each). The CDR3 consists of 17 residues. V lost 6 bases, J lost 0 bases, and 17 bases lay in between. The CDR3, as DNA: TGTGCCAGCAGGGGACCGCTGGACGCAGCGAACACCGGGGAGCTGTTTTTT. Its translation: CASRGPLDAANTGELFF.

V and J are TRBV9 and TRBJ2-1; D might be TRBD1 (6 bases). The CDR3 length is 16 residues. The V end lost 3 bases, the J end lost 5 bases, and 18 bases lay between the germline ends. Germline V gene sequence: CDR1 SGDLS, CDR2 YYNGEE. CDR3 loop: CASSDRGGMRDNEQFF. The CDR3 nucleotides read TGTGCCAGCAGCGACCGAGGGGGTATGAGAGACAATGAGCAGTTCTTC.

This clonotype was picked up a small number of times. The chain combines TRBV6-1 with TRBJ2-5; D gene uncertain. Germline V gives CDR1 MNHNS, CDR2 SASEGT. With 6 bases removed from V and 2 bases from J, the gap between germline ends came to 13 bases. The CDR3 sequence is 14 residues long. This CDR3 is CASRIQSSQETQYF. CDR3 in DNA: TGTGCCAGCAGGATACAGTCTTCTCAAGAGACCCAGTACTTC.

This clonotype came up a few times. This chain connects TRBV5-1 to TRBJ2-1; 9 bases fit TRBD2. The germline CDR1 and CDR2 sequences are SGHRS and YFSETQ. The CDR3 runs 16 residues. The ends lost 0 bases at V and 8 bases at J; junction bases unmatched: 9. The CDR3 nucleotides read TGCGCCAGCAGCTTGGTGGAGGCGGGAGGGCCCCATGAGCAGTTCTTC. Translation: CASSLVEAGGPHEQFF.